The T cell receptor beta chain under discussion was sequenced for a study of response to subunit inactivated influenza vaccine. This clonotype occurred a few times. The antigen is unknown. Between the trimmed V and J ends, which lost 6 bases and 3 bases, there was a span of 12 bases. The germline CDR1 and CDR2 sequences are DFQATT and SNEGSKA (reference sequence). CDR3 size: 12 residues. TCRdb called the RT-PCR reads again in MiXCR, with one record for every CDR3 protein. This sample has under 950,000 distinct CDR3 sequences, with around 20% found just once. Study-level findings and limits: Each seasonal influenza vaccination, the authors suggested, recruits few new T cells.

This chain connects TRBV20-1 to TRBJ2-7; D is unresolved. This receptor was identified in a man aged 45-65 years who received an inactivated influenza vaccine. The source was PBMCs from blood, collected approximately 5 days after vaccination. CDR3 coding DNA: TGCAGTGCGGTGACCGTGGACTACGAGCAGTACTTC. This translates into CSAVTVDYEQYF.